This T cell receptor beta chain was documented in a study of cytomegalovirus exposure and HLA in healthy donors. This CDR3 has 14 amino acids. Germline CDR1 WSHSY, CDR2 SAAADI. V shed 3 bases and J shed 6 bases, with 15 bases lying between them. This clone was detected only once. The antigen is undetermined. Study results and limitations: Within an earlier analysis, most TCR beta V segments proved productive either about 90% or about 30% of the time.

PCR primers comprised 60 Vbeta and 13 Jbeta primers. Original methodology: Later, an analysis found roughly 80 million unique TCR beta chains, and 9.5 million to 11 million of these were shared. Only in-frame clones appear in the TCRdb table, and some are missing; sequencing was by immunoSEQ multiplex PCR. The D gene and trimming were derived from the DNA, and the V and J assignments and clone size from that table. The sample contains some 52,000 clones, 55% to 85% of which appear only once. The sequencing input was PBMCs. The rearrangement links TRBV10-2 to TRBJ2-7; D perhaps matches TRBD2 (6 bases). The sequence came from a woman between 45 and 65 years old in good health and CMV-seronegative. The CDR3 region is CASSDVASALEQYF. CDR3 DNA: TGCGCCAGCAGTGATGTGGCTAGCGCACTCGAGCAGTACTTC.